This T cell receptor (beta chain) was sequenced during a study of technical replicates of blood from a handful of donors. TCRdb's table, derived via immunoSEQ multiplex PCR, lists solely in-frame clones and lacks some. The sample carries more than 60,000 clones, 85% to 95% recorded once. This clone was recorded only once. The CDR3 has 13 amino acids. Per the germline V gene, CDR1 is SNHLY and CDR2 is FYNNEI. The trim removed 7 bases at V and 4 bases at J, leaving 5 bases unmatched. Sequenced sample: T cells isolated from PBMCs. This clonotype was sampled from a human donor in good health. The chain uses TRBV2 and TRBJ2-5; 8 positions agree with TRBD2. The CDR3 reads CASIQRGLETQYF. The CDR3 DNA reads TGTGCCAGCATACAGCGGGGGTTAGAGACCCAGTACTTC.